The T cell receptor (beta chain) described here comes from a study of post-analysis software for immune sequencing data. Overall study: Patients had relapsing-remitting, secondary progressive or progressive-relapsing multiple sclerosis; some lacked subtype.

Findings and limits, study-wide: In multiple sclerosis, normalized Chao1 diversity was significantly below that of controls. Same-batch preparations were strongly co-clustered by F measure. Controls had lower frequencies than patients of four or five TRBV segments, which included TRBV5-6, TRBV5-1 and TRBV20-1.

Every TCR beta cDNA library bore unique molecular identifiers. Input populations of 1 to 10 million T cells gave rise to around 480,000 cDNA molecules. Each CDR3 protein gets one entry after TCRdb re-called the PCR reads with MiXCR. Among about 680,000 distinct CDR3 sequences listed, around 64% were seen once. As to this clonotype: Its antigen is unknown.

This CDR3 has 16 amino acids. The germline V gene encodes CDR1 ENHRY and CDR2 SYGVKD. With V trimmed by 4 bases and J by 6 bases, 11 bases remained unmatched. This TCR was recovered from a girl aged 2-9 years with multiple sclerosis. The chain uses TRBV10-3 and TRBJ2-1, with 8 bases fitting TRBD2. What was sequenced was blood. CDR3 DNA sequence: TGTGCCATCAGTGGCCCAACGGGACTAGGGATCAATGAGCAGTTCTTC. It specifies CAISGPTGLGINEQFF.